The 3 T cell receptor beta chains presented below share a single source sample, sequenced in a study of T cell responses to AZD1222 COVID-19 vaccine. Clones were sequenced by immunoSEQ multiplex PCR, and TCRdb holds only the in-frame ones, with some missing. The data contain about 140,000 clones, 89% of them seen just once; the ten biggest clones take up 2.5% to 3%. The material was peripheral blood, obtained on day 0 of AZD1222 vaccination. The receptors were sampled from an adult in good health.

The chain is built from TRBV7-9 and TRBJ1-5; D call uncertain. Germline assignment: CDR1 SEHNR and CDR2 FQNEAQ (reference sequence). The CDR3 has 16 amino acids. The V gene lost 5 bases and the J gene lost 0 bases, with 14 bases spanning the gap. The CDR3 DNA follows: TGTGCCAGCAGCCATTCAGACGGTTATAGCAATCAGCCCCAGCATTTT. Protein product: CASSHSDGYSNQPQHF.

The table lists this clone with a count of one. This chain uses TRBV5-1 with TRBJ2-2; D call uncertain. This CDR3 spans 14 amino acids. Germline loops: CDR1 SGHRS, CDR2 YFSETQ. Trimming removed 4 bases at V and 1 base at J, with 8 bases between. The CDR3 protein is CASSPNRNTGELFF. The CDR3 bases are TGCGCCAGCAGCCCCAACAGGAACACCGGGGAGCTGTTTTTT.

This rearrangement joins TRBV13 to TRBJ2-2; D might be TRBD1 (5 bases). The CDR3 is made up of 13 amino acids. V gave up 3 bases and J gave up 6 bases, with 8 bases separating them. Looked up from germline, CDR1 is PRHDT and CDR2 is FYEKMQ (reference sequence). The CDR3 region has the DNA TGTGCCAGCAGCTTTGGACAAGCCGGGGAGCTGTTTTTT. Translated: CASSFGQAGELFF.